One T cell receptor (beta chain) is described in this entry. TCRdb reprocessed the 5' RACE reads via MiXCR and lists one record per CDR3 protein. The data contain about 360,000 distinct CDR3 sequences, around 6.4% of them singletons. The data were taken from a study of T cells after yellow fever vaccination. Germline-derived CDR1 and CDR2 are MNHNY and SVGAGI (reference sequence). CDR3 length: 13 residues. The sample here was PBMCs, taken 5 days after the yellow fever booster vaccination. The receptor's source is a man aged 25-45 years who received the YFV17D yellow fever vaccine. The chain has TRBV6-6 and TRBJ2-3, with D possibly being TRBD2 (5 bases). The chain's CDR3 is CAITSFGTDTQYF. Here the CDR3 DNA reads TGTGCTATCACTAGTTTTGGCACAGATACGCAGTATTTT.